Following are 24 T cell receptor beta chains from one sample sequenced in a study of T cells after yellow fever vaccination. TCRdb re-analysed the 5' RACE reads in MiXCR, keeping a single row per CDR3 protein. The sample shows roughly 99,000 distinct CDR3 sequences, roughly 5.8% of them seen only once. The specimen was CD8+ T cells sorted from PBMCs, collected 10 days after the yellow fever booster vaccination. The source is a man aged 18 to 30 who received the YFV17D yellow fever vaccine.

This clonotype was seen only a few times. The chain recombines TRBV7-2 with TRBJ2-5; the match to TRBD2 covers 8 bases. CDR3 size: 16 residues. The V gene end was trimmed by 3 bases and the J gene end by 5 bases; junction bases not matched to a gene: 11. Germline-derived CDR1 and CDR2 are SGHTA and FQGNSA. This chain's CDR3 is CASSFLGTRSGETQYF. The CDR3 DNA sequence: TGTGCCAGCAGCTTCCTGGGGACTAGATCGGGGGAGACCCAGTACTTC.

This clonotype was picked up many times. The chain carries TRBV7-3 and TRBJ2-1; a weak D match, TRBD2 (6 bases). V lost 5 bases and J lost 2, with 13 bases in between. Germline V gene lookup returns CDR1 SGHTA and CDR2 FQGTGA. This CDR3 has 15 amino acids. The CDR3 loop is CASSISGGPYNEQFF. In nucleotides, the CDR3 is TGTGCCAGCAGCATATCCGGAGGGCCCTACAATGAGCAGTTCTTC.

This clonotype was seen at least ten times. The chain uses TRBV7-2 and TRBJ1-2; no reliable D call. The V gene lost 7 bases and the J gene lost 1 base, with 13 bases spanning the gap. Germline V CDR1 and CDR2: SGHTA, FQGNSA. This CDR3 has 14 residues. The CDR3 region has the DNA TGTGCCAGCATGAGGCCAGGTTATAACTATGGCTACACCTTC. It translates to CASMRPGYNYGYTF. Variable domain in full (rest from reference TRBV7-2 and TRBJ1-2): GAGVSQSPSNKVTEKGKDVELRCDPISGHTALYWYRQSLGQGLEFLIYFQGNSAPDKSGLPSDRFSAERTGGSVSTLTIQRTQQEDSAVYLCASMRPGYNYGYTFGSGTRLTVV.

This sequence joins TRBV4-1 and TRBJ1-1; unclear D gene. Germline CDR1 reads MGHRA; CDR2 reads YSYEKL. The CDR3 loop spans 14 amino acids. Trimming took off 3 bases at V and 1 base at J, with 9 bases between the two ends. The CDR3 sequence: CASSHRTANTEAFF. DNA of the CDR3: TGCGCCAGCAGCCACCGCACAGCGAACACTGAAGCTTTCTTT.

The rearrangement links TRBV30 to TRBJ1-5; D ambiguous. Germline CDR1 is GTSNPN and CDR2 is SVGIG (reference sequence). The CDR3 covers 14 residues. V was shortened by 1 base and J by 6 bases, with 13 bases between the two germline ends. This CDR3 reads CAWSADGLVQPQHF. CDR3 nucleotide sequence: TGTGCCTGGAGTGCCGATGGCCTGGTTCAGCCCCAGCATTTT. Based on the CDR3 plus reference TRBV30 and TRBJ1-5, the full variable domain is SQTIHQWPATLVQPVGSPLSLECTVEGTSNPNLYWYRQAAGRGLQLLFYSVGIGQISSEVPQNLSASRPQDRQFILSSKKLLLSDSGFYLCAWSADGLVQPQHFGDGTRLSIL.

This clonotype was detected a few times. The chain uses TRBV5-5 and TRBJ2-7, with D uncertain. The CDR3 is 13 amino acids. Trimming took 3 bases from V and 4 from J, leaving 11 bases between them. The germline gives CDR1 SGHKS, CDR2 YYEKEE (reference sequence). For the CDR3, the DNA is TGTGCCAGCAGCTACCGTTCTGGTTACGAGCAGTACTTC. The encoded protein is CASSYRSGYEQYF.

This clonotype turned up a few times. V gene TRBV9 combines with J gene TRBJ2-2; TRBD1 agrees at 9 bases. Germline CDR1 SGDLS, CDR2 YYNGEE. This CDR3 is built from 16 residues. Unmatched junction bases numbered 12, after V lost 7 bases and J lost 5 bases. The CDR3 nucleotides read TGTGCCAGCGACTCCGGGACAGGGATGTTTACCGGGGAGCTGTTTTTT. Protein: CASDSGTGMFTGELFF. The full variable domain, completed using reference TRBV9 and TRBJ2-2, is DSGVTQTPKHLITATGQRVTLRCSPRSGDLSVYWYQQSLDQGLQFLIQYYNGEERAKGNILERFSAQQFPDLHSELNLSSLELGDSALYFCASDSGTGMFTGELFFGEGSRLTVL.

The chain is built from TRBV27 and TRBJ1-3; D gene uncertain. The V end was cut by 8 bases, the J end by 4 bases, with 24 bases between. Germline V gene data show CDR1 as MNHEY and CDR2 as SMNVEV (reference sequence). CDR3 length equals 17 residues. CDR3 residues: CASGPEGPGGIGNTIYF. The CDR3 DNA reads as TGTGCCAGCGGGCCGGAGGGTCCGGGTGGAATAGGAAACACCATATATTTT.

The chain has TRBV5-1 and TRBJ1-6; tentative D call: TRBD1 (5 bases). Germline-derived CDR1 and CDR2 are SGHRS and YFSETQ. This CDR3 is 15 amino acids long. V was shortened by 0 bases and J by 8 bases, with 12 bases between the two germline ends. This CDR3 reads CASSLGQGQDSPLHF. CDR3 nucleotides: TGCGCCAGCAGCTTGGGGCAGGGTCAGGATTCACCCCTCCACTTT.

The gene calls are TRBV29-1 and TRBJ2-3; D gene unclear. Germline lookup yields CDR1 SQVTM and CDR2 ANQGSEA. V lost 4 bases, J lost 4 bases, and 9 bases lay in between. The CDR3 is 12 residues long. The CDR3, as DNA: TGCAGCGTTGCGGGTTTGGCAGATACGCAGTATTTT. Translating it yields CSVAGLADTQYF.

This clonotype was seen more than once but under ten times. The rearrangement joins TRBV6-8 to TRBJ2-1, with a weak D call TRBD2 (5 bases). V gave up 4 bases and J gave up 7 bases, with 23 bases separating them. The CDR3 sequence is 17 residues long. In germline, CDR1 is MNHGY, CDR2 SAAAGT. The CDR3 loop is CASSWVRIGVRENEQFF. The CDR3 region has the DNA TGTGCCAGCAGTTGGGTTCGCATCGGGGTAAGGGAAAATGAGCAGTTCTTC.

This clonotype was counted between two and nine times. For the CDR3, the DNA is TGCAGCGTTGAAGAGGGGTTCCCAGATACGCAGTATTTT. Its protein product is CSVEEGFPDTQYF. The J gene is TRBJ2-3, the V gene TRBV29-1; D gene ambiguous. Per germline, CDR1 SQVTM and CDR2 ANQGSEA. Trimming pared 0 bases from V and 4 bases from J, leaving 8 bases between. This CDR3 spans 13 amino acids.

This clonotype was found a few times. The V call is TRBV20-1, the J call TRBJ1-4, with D perhaps matching TRBD1 (5 bases). The V end lost 4 bases, the J end lost 0 bases, and 12 bases lay between the germline ends. Germline V gives CDR1 DFQATT, CDR2 SNEGSKA (reference sequence). The length of the CDR3 is 15 residues. The CDR3 here is CSATSGAATNEKLFF. CDR3 nucleotide sequence: TGCAGTGCTACATCCGGGGCCGCAACTAATGAAAAACTGTTTTTT.

This clonotype was detected many times. V and J are TRBV4-2 and TRBJ1-5; 9 positions agree with TRBD1. Germline loops: CDR1 LGHNA, CDR2 YNFKEQ. V was pared by 5 bases and J by 0 bases, with 2 bases of the junction left unmatched. The CDR3 runs 15 residues. In nucleotides, the CDR3 is TGTGCCAGCAGCTCACAGGGGGCTAGCAATCAGCCCCAGCATTTT. Amino acid sequence: CASSSQGASNQPQHF.

This clonotype was counted only a few times. This chain connects TRBV7-9 to TRBJ1-3; D gene unclear. The CDR3 is 16 amino acids. Trimming stripped 5 bases from V and 0 bases from J, with 14 bases between. The germline CDR1 and CDR2 sequences are SEHNR and FQNEAQ (reference sequence). The CDR3 DNA follows: TGTGCCAGCAGCCTAATAGGGCCTACCTCTGGAAACACCATATATTTT. It is translated as CASSLIGPTSGNTIYF.

This clonotype was seen more than once but under ten times. The rearrangement uses TRBV4-1 and TRBJ2-3; perhaps TRBD1 as D (6 bases). The CDR3 extends over 15 amino acids. The germline V gene encodes CDR1 MGHRA and CDR2 YSYEKL. Trimming shortened V by 5 bases and J by 6 bases, and 18 bases separated the two germline ends. The CDR3: CASSERGSRLDTQYF. In nucleotides, the CDR3 is TGCGCCAGCAGCGAAAGGGGGTCTAGGTTGGATACGCAGTATTTT.

A remark on this clonotype: Given the absence of the conserved phenylalanine or tryptophan at the CDR3 end, a read error is likely. Written as DNA, the CDR3 is TGCAGCGTGGACGATAGCGGGGGGTACAATGAGCAGTTCTTA. Its protein is CSVDDSGGYNEQFL. The chain couples TRBV29-1 to TRBJ2-1, with TRBD2 matching 10 bases. The CDR3 runs to 14 residues. Germline V gene data show CDR1 as SQVTM and CDR2 as ANQGSEA. V lost 6 bases, J lost 4 bases, and 6 bases stayed unmatched.

This clonotype came up a few times. The J gene is TRBJ2-1, the V gene TRBV14; TRBD1 matches at 7 bases. The CDR3 is 15 residues long. Germline V gene sequence: CDR1 SGHDN, CDR2 FVKESK. The J segment lost 2 bases and the V segment lost 5 bases, leaving 6 bases of the junction unmatched. The CDR3 reads CASSSDREPYNEQFF. The CDR3 DNA reads TGTGCCAGCAGCTCCGACAGGGAACCCTACAATGAGCAGTTCTTC.

The CDR3 loop reads CASRPGTDSNQPQHF. CDR3 coding DNA: TGTGCCAGCAGGCCGGGGACAGATAGCAATCAGCCCCAGCATTTT. V usage is TRBV2 and J usage is TRBJ1-5, with TRBD1 matching over 7 bases. Germline assignment: CDR1 SNHLY and CDR2 FYNNEI. The V segment lost 6 bases and the J segment 0 bases; nucleotides outside the gene matches: 5. This CDR3 has 15 amino acids.

The chain uses TRBV18 and TRBJ1-1, with D unclear. V lost 2 bases and J lost 5, with 12 bases in between. The germline gives CDR1 KGHSH, CDR2 LQKENI. CDR3 length equals 14 residues. CDR3 DNA sequence: TGTGCCAGCTCACCATCGGGCGGCGGGACTGAAGCTTTCTTT. This sequence encodes CASSPSGGGTEAFF.

This clonotype was counted a few times. The gene calls are TRBV4-3 and TRBJ2-3; 7 bases align to TRBD1. V shed 3 bases and J 0 bases; nucleotides not matched to a gene: 6. Germline V gene lookup returns CDR1 LGHNA and CDR2 YSLEER. The CDR3 has 16 residues. CDR3 sequence reads: CASSHLQTGSTDTQYF. CDR3 DNA: TGCGCCAGCAGCCACCTTCAGACAGGGAGCACAGATACGCAGTATTTT.

V is TRBV7-3 and J is TRBJ1-4; 7 bases are a match to TRBD1. The trim removed 2 bases at V and 5 bases at J, leaving 8 bases unmatched. This CDR3 has 16 residues. Germline lookup yields CDR1 SGHTA and CDR2 FQGTGA. As DNA, the CDR3 is TGTGCCAGCAGCTTAGGACCGGGACAGCTAAATGAAAAACTGTTTTTT. It encodes CASSLGPGQLNEKLFF.

This clonotype was seen a few times. The chain recombines TRBV7-6 with TRBJ2-2; D is unclear. The V gene lost 3 bases and the J gene lost 1 base, with 9 bases spanning the gap. The CDR3 has 15 amino acids. Germline V gene data show CDR1 as SGHVS and CDR2 as FNYEAQ. The CDR3 nucleotides are TGTGCCAGCAGCTTCATCCCTGAGAACACCGGGGAGCTGTTTTTT. This codes for CASSFIPENTGELFF.

J is TRBJ2-2 and V is TRBV12-3 or TRBV12-4; tentatively, D is TRBD1 (6 bases). Trimming cost V 5 bases and J 4 bases, with 14 bases left between them. The CDR3 contains 15 residues. This CDR3 is CASSTGTIGTGELFF. The DNA for the CDR3 is TGTGCCAGCAGTACAGGGACGATAGGCACCGGGGAGCTGTTTTTT.